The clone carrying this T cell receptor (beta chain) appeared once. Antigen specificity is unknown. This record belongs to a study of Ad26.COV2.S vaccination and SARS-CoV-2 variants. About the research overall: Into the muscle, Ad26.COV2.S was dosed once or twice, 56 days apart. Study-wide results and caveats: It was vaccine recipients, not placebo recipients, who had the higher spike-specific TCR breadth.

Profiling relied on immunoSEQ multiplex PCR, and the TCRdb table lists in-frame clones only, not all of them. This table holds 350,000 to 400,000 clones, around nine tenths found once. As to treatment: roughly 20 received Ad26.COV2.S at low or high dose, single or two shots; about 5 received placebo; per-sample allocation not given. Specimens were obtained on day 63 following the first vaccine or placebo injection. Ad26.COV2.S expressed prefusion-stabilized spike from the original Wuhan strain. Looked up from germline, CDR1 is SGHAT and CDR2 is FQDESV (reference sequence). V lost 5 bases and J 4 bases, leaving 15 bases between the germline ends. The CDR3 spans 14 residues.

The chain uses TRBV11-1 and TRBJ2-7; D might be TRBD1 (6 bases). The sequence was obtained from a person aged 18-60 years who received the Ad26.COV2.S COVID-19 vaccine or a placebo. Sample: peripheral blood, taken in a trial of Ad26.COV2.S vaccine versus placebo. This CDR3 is CASSPGQLGYEQYF. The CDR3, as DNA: TGTGCCAGCAGCCCCGGACAGTTGGGATACGAGCAGTACTTC.